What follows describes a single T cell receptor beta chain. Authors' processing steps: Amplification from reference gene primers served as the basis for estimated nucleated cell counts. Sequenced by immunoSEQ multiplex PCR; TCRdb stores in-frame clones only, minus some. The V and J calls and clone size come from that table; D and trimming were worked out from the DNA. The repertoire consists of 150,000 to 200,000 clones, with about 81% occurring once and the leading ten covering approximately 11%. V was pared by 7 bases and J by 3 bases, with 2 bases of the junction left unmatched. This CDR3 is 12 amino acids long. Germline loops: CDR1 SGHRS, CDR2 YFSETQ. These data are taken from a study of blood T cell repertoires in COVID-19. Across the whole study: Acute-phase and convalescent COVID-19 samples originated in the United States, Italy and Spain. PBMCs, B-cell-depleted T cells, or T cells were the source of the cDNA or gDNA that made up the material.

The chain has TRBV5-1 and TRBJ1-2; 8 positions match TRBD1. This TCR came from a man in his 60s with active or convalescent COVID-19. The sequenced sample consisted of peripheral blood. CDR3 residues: CASSTGDYGYTF. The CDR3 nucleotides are TGCGCCAGCTCGACAGGGGACTATGGCTACACCTTC.